This is a list of T cell receptor beta chains from one sample in a study of a mutant IDH1 vaccine in newly diagnosed glioma. Only in-frame clones appear in the TCRdb table, and some are missing; sequencing was by immunoSEQ multiplex PCR. The sample carries 25,000 to 35,000 clones, approximately 86% recorded once. These TCRs' antigens remain unknown. The sequences come from peripheral blood mononuclear cells (PBMCs), collected from a glioma patient whose treatment included an IDH1 peptide vaccine. All receptors derive from a woman aged 40 to 55 with glioma. Some clones in this sample may be carry-over from other donors' samples. CDR3s include the opening cysteine and the closing phenylalanine or tryptophan. Fields, in order: clone size, J gene, D gene, V gene, CDR3 DNA, CDR3 protein. The D gene is left open where the match is weak. Some rows have no size entry. The others give once, few or many, or a class for an expanded clone.

NA | TRBJ2-3 | TRBD2 | TRBV18 | TGTGCCAGCTCACCCCGGGCGGCGGGAGATGGGACAGATACGCAGTATTTT | CASSPRAAGDGTDTQYF
NA | TRBJ2-5 | NA | TRBV7-2 | TGTGCCAGCAGACGAAGCCAAGAGACCCAGTACTTC | CASRRSQETQYF
NA | TRBJ1-1 | NA | TRBV7-2 | TGTGCCAGCAGCTATCAGGGAGTGACTGAAGCTTTCTTT | CASSYQGVTEAFF
NA | TRBJ1-2 | NA | TRBV27 | TGTGCCAGCAGTCCCCAGGGTAACTATGGCTACACCTTC | CASSPQGNYGYTF
NA | TRBJ1-1 | NA | TRBV19 | TGTGCCAGTAGTATAGAACTCAGGGTACCTGAAGCTTTCTTT | CASSIELRVPEAFF
NA | TRBJ2-7 | NA | TRBV7-9 | TGTGCCAGCAGCTTAAGATTACACCCACCTCACGAGCAGTACTTC | CASSLRLHPPHEQYF
NA | TRBJ1-5 | NA | TRBV7-2 | TGTGCCAGCAGCTTTGGATATCAGCCCCAGCATTTT | CASSFGYQPQHF
NA | TRBJ2-1 | TRBD1 | TRBV28 | TGTGCCAGCAGAGTGGACAGGGGGGCCTACAATGAGCAGTTCTTC | CASRVDRGAYNEQFF
once | TRBJ1-2 | NA | TRBV19 | TGTGCCAGTAGTAGCCCACCGACAGAAAGCTACACCTTC | CASSSPPTESYTF
NA | TRBJ2-2 | TRBD1 | TRBV4-3 | TGCGCCAGCAGCCAAGGGGCATCGACAGGGGGCGGCCAAACCGGGGAGCTGTTTTTT | CASSQGASTGGGQTGELFF
NA | TRBJ2-1 | TRBD2 | TRBV28 | TGTGCCAGCTCCTTGGGAGGGGTCAATGAGCAGTTCTTC | CASSLGGVNEQFF
NA | TRBJ2-7 | NA | TRBV19 | TGTGCCAGTAGTACCGGACTAGGGGGCTACGAGCAGTACTTC | CASSTGLGGYEQYF
NA | TRBJ2-7 | TRBD2 | TRBV7-2 | TGTGCCAGCAGCCTTTCCGGGACTAGCGGGAGTAGTATGGGCTTC | CASSLSGTSGSSMGF
NA | TRBJ2-2 | NA | TRBV6-4 | TGTGCCAGCAGTGACTCGGAGGGTCGGCCCGGGGAGCTGTTTTTT | CASSDSEGRPGELFF
NA | TRBJ2-1 | NA | TRBV29-1 | TGCAGCGTTGATCGGAAGGGGCCCTCCTACAATGAGCAGTTCTTC | CSVDRKGPSYNEQFF
once | TRBJ1-1 | NA | TRBV5-4 | TGTGCCGCCTCGGGGTTGGCCACTGAAGCTTTCTTT | CAASGLATEAFF
once | TRBJ2-7 | TRBD2 | TRBV19 | TGTGCCAGTAGTATATCCAGCTCGACTAGCGGGGGGGCGAGCGAGCAGTACTTC | CASSISSSTSGGASEQYF